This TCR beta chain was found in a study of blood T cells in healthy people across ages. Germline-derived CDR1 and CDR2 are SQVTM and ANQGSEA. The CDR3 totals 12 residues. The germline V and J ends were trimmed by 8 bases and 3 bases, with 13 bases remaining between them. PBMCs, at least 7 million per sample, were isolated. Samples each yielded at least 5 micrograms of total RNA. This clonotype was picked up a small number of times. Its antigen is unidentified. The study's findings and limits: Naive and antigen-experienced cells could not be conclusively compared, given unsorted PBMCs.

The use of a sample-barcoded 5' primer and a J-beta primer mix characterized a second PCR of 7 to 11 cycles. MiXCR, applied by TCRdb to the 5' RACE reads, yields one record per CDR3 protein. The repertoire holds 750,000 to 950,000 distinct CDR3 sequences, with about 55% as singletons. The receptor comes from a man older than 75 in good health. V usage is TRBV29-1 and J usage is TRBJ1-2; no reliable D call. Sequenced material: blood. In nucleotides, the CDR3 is TGCAGCTCCAGCGGCGGGGACTATGGCTACACCTTC. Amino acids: CSSSGGDYGYTF.